This T cell receptor (beta chain) appears in the sequencing data of a study of early stage breast cancer tumors. Study observations and caveats: Compared with adjacent normal breast, tumors showed approximately 2.5-fold denser, more clonal T cells. Tumor and normal breast were distinguished via blood comparison in 14 of 16 patients.

TCRdb's copy holds only in-frame clones and misses some; the assay was immunoSEQ multiplex PCR. The data contain about 50,000 clones, 60% to 85% of them singletons. Details on this clone: Its antigen is not identified.

Deletions cut 2 bases from V and 9 bases from J, with 8 bases between. The CDR3 is made up of 12 amino acids. CDR1 is KGHSH and CDR2 is LQKENI in the germline V gene. This chain uses TRBV18 with TRBJ2-1; D unclear. The source of this sequence is a person under 45 with breast cancer. The sequencing input was blood. The CDR3 protein is CASSPRWVEQFF. The CDR3 coding sequence is TGTGCCAGCTCACCAAGGTGGGTTGAGCAGTTCTTC.